The rows below give T cell receptor beta chains drawn from one sample of a study of graft-versus-host responses after intestinal transplantation. No antigens are known for them. The data were produced by immunoSEQ multiplex PCR, yet TCRdb's version contains in-frame clones alone and is incomplete. Counted here are about 50,000 clones, approximately 88% occurring once; the ten biggest clones make up around 0.5%. The source material was unstimulated CD4+ T cells sorted from spleen or lymph node cells, sampled before transplant. The receptors stem from a human donor who was the organ donor for an intestinal transplant. Both conserved end residues are part of each CDR3. A D gene is named only where the DNA matches it firmly. Size values are once, few and many counts, or a class for expanded clones, and some rows have none.

v_gene	d_gene	abundance	j_gene	CDR3nt	CDR3aa
TRBV29-1	.	.	TRBJ2-7	TGCAGCGTTGGCTCGTATCCCTACGAGCAGTACTTC	CSVGSYPYEQYF
TRBV7-2	.	.	TRBJ2-3	TGTGCCAGCAGCCCCGACAGACCTAGCACAGATACGCAGTATTTT	CASSPDRPSTDTQYF
TRBV4-1	TRBD1	.	TRBJ1-6	TGCGCCAGCAGCCTAGTCCCACAGGGGCACGCCTATAATTCACCCCTCCACTTT	CASSLVPQGHAYNSPLHF
TRBV20-1	.	.	TRBJ1-1	TGCAGTGCTAGGGACAACACTGAAGCTTTCTTT	CSARDNTEAFF
TRBV6-1	TRBD1	.	TRBJ2-1	TGTGCCAGCACCAGGACAGGGGGCAGCTACAATGAGCAGTTCTTC	CASTRTGGSYNEQFF
TRBV15	TRBD2	.	TRBJ2-1	TGTGCCACCAGCAGAGATTTTGAACTAGCGGGACCCCTCTCCTACAATGAGCAGTTCTTC	CATSRDFELAGPLSYNEQFF
TRBV21-1	.	few	TRBJ2-2	TGTGCCAGCAGCAACACCGGGGAGCTGTTTTTT	CASSNTGELFF
TRBV6-5	TRBD1	few	TRBJ1-1	TGTGCCAGCAGACAGGGGGCTGAAGCTTTCTTT	CASRQGAEAFF
TRBV4-1	.	once	TRBJ2-2	TGCGCCAGCAGCCAAGATCTTGGACACACCGGGGAGCTGTTTTTT	CASSQDLGHTGELFF
TRBV7-8	TRBD2	few	TRBJ2-1	TGTGCCAGCAGCTTAATAGGGACTAGCTACAATGAGCAGTTCTTC	CASSLIGTSYNEQFF
TRBV7-8	.	.	TRBJ2-1	TGTGCCAGCGCTTCAAAGGAACGGACTATCAGCTCCTACAATGAGCAGTTCTTC	CASASKERTISSYNEQFF
TRBV11-2	.	.	TRBJ1-1	TGTGCCAGCAGCTTAAAGGCGAACACTGAAGCTTTCTTT	CASSLKANTEAFF
TRBV2	.	.	TRBJ1-4	TGTGCCAGCAGTAATGAAAAACTGTTTTTT	CASSNEKLFF
TRBV4-1	.	.	TRBJ2-5	TGCGCCAGCAGCCCAGTCCCCCCGTTGGGGGGGACCCAGTACTTC	CASSPVPPLGGTQYF
TRBV27	TRBD2	.	TRBJ2-3	TGTGCCAGCAGTTTACTAGGGACTAGCGGGAAACGGACAGATACGCAGTATTTT	CASSLLGTSGKRTDTQYF
TRBV19	.	.	TRBJ2-3	TGTGCCAGTAGTATAGGTGTCCAAGATACGCAGTATTTT	CASSIGVQDTQYF
TRBV19	.	.	TRBJ2-3	TGTGCCAGTAGTTACCCATCGCGGAGCACAGATACGCAGTATTTT	CASSYPSRSTDTQYF
TRBV15	TRBD2	.	TRBJ2-3	TGTGCCACCAGCAGAGATTTTTTGGCGCTCGGCGGGGGGCCGACTGCCCCGTATTTT	CATSRDFLALGGGPTAPYF
TRBV13	TRBD2	.	TRBJ2-4	TGTGCCAGCAGCGAGCGGGGCCCAAAAAACATTCAGTACTTC	CASSERGPKNIQYF
TRBV5-1	.	.	TRBJ2-1	TGCGCCAGCAGCTTGAGTCAGGGGAAGAGTGGAAATGAGCAGTTCTTC	CASSLSQGKSGNEQFF
TRBV6-1	TRBD2	.	TRBJ2-2	TGTGCCAGCAGTGCAATAGCGGGGCCCGGGGAGCTGTTTTTT	CASSAIAGPGELFF
TRBV11-3	TRBD2	.	TRBJ2-3	TGTGCCAGCAGCTTTGGACTAGCGGGAGGGCCCAGCACAGATACGCAGTATTTT	CASSFGLAGGPSTDTQYF
TRBV5-6	TRBD1	.	TRBJ1-3	TGTGCCAGCAGCCGAACAGGGGGCAGCGGAAACACCATATATTTT	CASSRTGGSGNTIYF
TRBV13	.	.	TRBJ1-1	TGTGCCAGCAGCTTCCGGGGACAATTGAACACTGAAGCTTTCTTT	CASSFRGQLNTEAFF
TRBV27	.	.	TRBJ1-2	TGTGCCAGCAGTTTTTACGGAGGGGACTATGGCTACACCTTC	CASSFYGGDYGYTF
TRBV29-1	.	.	TRBJ1-1	TGCAGCGTTGAATGGGGCGGGAACACTGAAGCTTTCTTT	CSVEWGGNTEAFF
TRBV5-1	TRBD1	.	TRBJ2-1	TGCGCCAGCAGCTTATACGACAGGGGACATGAGCAGTTCTTC	CASSLYDRGHEQFF
TRBV5-6	.	.	TRBJ1-6	TGTGCCAGCAGCCTCCCAGTGAATAATTCACCCCTCCACTTT	CASSLPVNNSPLHF
TRBV7-8	.	.	TRBJ2-3	TGTGCCAGCAGCTTAGGCACAGATACGCAGTATTTT	CASSLGTDTQYF
TRBV5-1	.	.	TRBJ2-3	TGCGCCAGCAGCTTTAACAGAGATACGCAGTATTTT	CASSFNRDTQYF
TRBV11-2	TRBD1	.	TRBJ1-2	TGTGCCAGCAGCTTAGGGGCAGGGGGAAGGAACACCTTC	CASSLGAGGRNTF
TRBV6-5	.	.	TRBJ1-1	TGTGCCAGCAGGAAAACAGGGTTGGATAACACTGAAGCTTTCTTT	CASRKTGLDNTEAFF
TRBV12-5	.	.	TRBJ2-7	TGTGCTAGTGGTCCAAAACCCCTATTCGGACAGACTGGTAGCTACGAGCAGTACTTC	CASGPKPLFGQTGSYEQYF
TRBV10-1	TRBD1	once	TRBJ1-1	TGCGCCAGCAGTGCGACAGGGATGAACACTGAAGCTTTCTTT	CASSATGMNTEAFF
TRBV20-1	.	.	TRBJ2-3	TGCAGTGCGGTCACAGATACGCAGTATTTT	CSAVTDTQYF
TRBV30	TRBD2	.	TRBJ2-2	TGTGCCTGGAGTCCACCGGGACTAGCTACCGGGGAGCTGTTTTTT	CAWSPPGLATGELFF
TRBV6-5	.	.	TRBJ1-3	TGTGCCAGCAGTGAAGGGGCTCCTGGAAACACCATATATTTT	CASSEGAPGNTIYF
TRBV6-1	.	.	TRBJ1-1	TGTGCCAGCACCCGATTCCGGGCTCTGGCGACTGAAGCTTTCTTT	CASTRFRALATEAFF
TRBV9	.	.	TRBJ1-2	TGTGCCAGCAGCGTAGTCAGGGGCGGGGGCTACACCTTC	CASSVVRGGGYTF
TRBV2	TRBD2	.	TRBJ2-3	TGTGCCAGCAGTGCTAGCGGGGACGTCACAGATACGCAGTATTTT	CASSASGDVTDTQYF
TRBV6-1	TRBD2	.	TRBJ2-7	TGTGCCAGTCTTCGGACTAGCGGTCTCTACGAGCAGTACTTC	CASLRTSGLYEQYF
TRBV5-6	TRBD1	.	TRBJ1-2	TGTGCCAGCCGGACAGGTTTTATCTATGGCTACACCTTC	CASRTGFIYGYTF
TRBV19	.	.	TRBJ1-3	TGTGCCAGTAGTATCCAGGGGACTGGAAACACCATATATTTT	CASSIQGTGNTIYF
TRBV20-1	.	.	TRBJ2-1	TGCAGTGTTCACAGTGCGGGACAGCAGTTCTTC	CSVHSAGQQFF
TRBV5-6	.	.	TRBJ2-1	TGTGCCAGCAGCTTGGCGGGCAATGAGCAGTTCTTC	CASSLAGNEQFF
TRBV7-9	TRBD1	.	TRBJ1-2	TGTGCCAGCAGCTTAATGGAGGGGGCCTATGGCTACACCTTC	CASSLMEGAYGYTF
TRBV18	.	once	TRBJ2-3	TGTGCCAGCTCGACCCAGGGACACTCGATTACTAGCACAGATACGCAGTATTTT	CASSTQGHSITSTDTQYF
TRBV30	TRBD2	.	TRBJ2-3	TGTGCCTGGAAGCGGGACTTCGGGGCAGATACGCAGTATTTT	CAWKRDFGADTQYF
TRBV2	.	.	TRBJ1-2	TGTGCCAGCAGTCTCCTGGGACGGAACTATGGCTACACCTTC	CASSLLGRNYGYTF
TRBV6-6	.	.	TRBJ2-3	TGTGCCAGCAGTTACTCAAATACGCAGTATTTT	CASSYSNTQYF
TRBV30	.	.	TRBJ1-3	TGTGCCTGGAGTCGGCAGGTTGGGGGAAACACCATATATTTT	CAWSRQVGGNTIYF
TRBV19	.	.	TRBJ1-1	TGTGCCAGTATTCCGAGCAGGGTGAACACTGAAGCTTTCTTT	CASIPSRVNTEAFF